The clone carrying this TCR beta chain turned up a few times. Preparing the TCRbeta library involved the use of unique molecular identifiers. TCRdb analysed the PCR reads with MiXCR anew, one entry per CDR3 protein. The sample shows tens of thousands of distinct CDR3 sequences, roughly an eighth of them seen only once. This record belongs to a study of T-cell reconstitution after alpha-beta-depleted transplantation in children. The V end lost 3 bases, the J end lost 4 bases, and 16 bases lay between the germline ends. This CDR3 contains 14 residues. CDR1 and CDR2 from the germline V gene are SQVTM and ANQGSEA.

This TCR derives from a male patient under 10 years old who had a stem cell transplant for acute lymphoblastic leukemia, so the T cells may come from the graft donor. The sample here was PBMCs, mostly from graft donor cells, taken 180 days after TCRalphabeta/CD19-depleted stem cell transplant. The gene calls are TRBV29-1 and TRBJ2-7, with TRBD2 as a possible D gene (7 bases). For the CDR3, the DNA is TGCAGCGTTGACGAGGCAGGGGAGGGGTACGAGCAGTACTTC. Translating gives CSVDEAGEGYEQYF.